One sample yielded the 23 T cell receptor beta chains listed below, sequenced in a study of T cells in women clearing cervical HPV infection. Libraries were prepared by immunoSEQ multiplex PCR; TCRdb keeps only in-frame clonotypes and omits some of them. The sample's table shows under 20,000 clones. The sequenced material came from blood buffy coat. Receptor source: a woman between 18 and 69 years old with a cervical HPV16 infection that either progressed to CIN3+ or cleared (not recorded which).

A note on this clone: From the germline J gene comes the end of the CDR3, since the read stops 3 residues before it. The J gene is TRBJ2-7, the V gene TRBV18, with D maybe TRBD2 (5 bases). Germline values: CDR1 KGHSH, CDR2 LQKENI. This CDR3 has 16 amino acids. The ends were cut back, 3 bases at V and 0 bases at J, with 15 bases in the middle. The part of the CDR3 DNA that was read is TGTGCCAGCTCACCTCGGGGAAGGTCCGACTCCTACGAG. The encoded protein is CASSPRGRSDSYE. The whole CDR3 protein is CASSPRGRSDSYEQYF. The whole variable domain, remainder taken from reference TRBV18 and TRBJ2-7, is NAGVMQNPRHLVRRRGQEARLRCSPMKGHSHVYWYRQLPEEGLKFMVYLQKENIIDESGMPKERFSAEFPKEGPSILRIQQVVRGDSAAYFCASSPRGRSDSYEQYFGPGTRLTVT.

As for this clone: Read sequence stops 3 residues before the CDR3 end, and the germline J gene provides the missing end. The chain is built from TRBV19 and TRBJ1-1, with 10 positions matching TRBD1. V lost 4 bases and J lost 4; bases outside the gene matches: 6. Germline V CDR1 and CDR2: LNHDA, SQIVND (reference sequence). The CDR3 is 15 amino acids. CDR3 DNA (partial): TGTGCCAGTAGTAAAGGGACAGGGGAATTCACTGAA. Residues: CASSKGTGEFTE. The whole CDR3 sequence reads CASSKGTGEFTEAFF. The full variable domain, its missing parts supplied by reference TRBV19 and TRBJ1-1, is DGGITQSPKYLFRKEGQNVTLSCEQNLNHDAMYWYRQDPGQGLRLIYYSQIVNDFQKGDIAEGYSVSREKKESFPLTVTSAQKNPTAFYLCASSKGTGEFTEAFFGQGTRLTVV.

Partial CDR3 DNA: TGTGCCAGCAGTGAAAACGACTACGAG. Translated, it gives CASSENDYE. The whole CDR3 reads CASSENDYEAFF. The chain has TRBV2 and TRBJ1-1, with D uncertain. Read sequence stops 3 residues before the CDR3 end, and the germline J gene provides the missing end. CDR3 length equals 12 residues. Looked up from germline, CDR1 is SNHLY and CDR2 is FYNNEI.

Regarding this clone: With the read ending 3 residues before the CDR3 end, the germline J gene is used to fill in that end. The V call is TRBV19, the J call TRBJ2-5, with 7 positions matching TRBD2. Trimming took 1 base from V and 7 from J; bases not matched to a gene: 12. The germline gives CDR1 LNHDA, CDR2 SQIVND (reference sequence). The CDR3 totals 16 residues. CDR3 protein: CASSIAGRGSPGTQYF. The CDR3 DNA, read in part, is TGTGCCAGTAGTATAGCGGGGCGGGGGTCCCCCGGGACC.

To note about this clone: With the read ending 3 residues before the CDR3 end, the germline J gene is used to fill in that end. The chain carries TRBV9 and TRBJ2-7; 7 bases line up with TRBD2. From germline, CDR1 is SGDLS and CDR2 YYNGEE. V shed 3 bases, J shed 0 bases, and the junction held 3 bases outside the gene matches. The CDR3 covers 14 residues. The CDR3: CASSGGGSSYEQYF. CDR3 DNA, as far as it was read: TGTGCCAGCAGCGGCGGGGGAAGCTCCTACGAG.

A note on this clone: The read ends 3 residues before the CDR3 terminus; that terminus is restored from the germline J gene. The chain is built from TRBV30 and TRBJ2-2; D is perhaps TRBD1 (7 bases). CDR1 is GTSNPN, CDR2 SVGIG, per germline (reference sequence). Trimming removed 7 bases at V and 5 bases at J, with 17 bases between. The CDR3 contains 14 residues. The CDR3 loop reads CASTRRGRTGELFF. The sequenced part of the CDR3 DNA is TGTGCCTCTACTCGGAGGGGGCGGACCGGGGAG.

On this clone: The read ends 3 residues before the CDR3 terminus; that terminus is restored from the germline J gene. V and J are TRBV20-1 and TRBJ2-5; 12 bases match TRBD2. Germline CDR1 DFQATT, CDR2 SNEGSKA (reference sequence). CDR3 length equals 16 residues. V dropped 5 bases and J dropped 2; count of bases not matched to a gene: 9. CDR3 loop: CSAGLASGGAQETQYF. The CDR3 DNA, read in part, is TGCAGTGCTGGACTAGCTAGCGGGGGGGCTCAAGAGACC.

A note on this clone: The read finishes 3 residues shy of the CDR3 end, and the germline J gene is used to complete it. This chain connects TRBV12-3 or TRBV12-4 to TRBJ1-4; 9 bases agree with TRBD1. This CDR3 is 14 amino acids long. The V segment lost 6 bases and the J segment 8 bases; nucleotides outside the gene matches: 7. CDR3 DNA, as far as it was read: TGTGCCAGCAGCCCCGGGACAGGGCTAGAAAAA. Translation gives CASSPGTGLEK. The whole CDR3 protein reads CASSPGTGLEKLFF.

On this clone: The CDR3 end falls 3 residues outside the read, so it is completed with the germline J gene. V and J are TRBV7-8 and TRBJ1-2, with D perhaps TRBD1 (5 bases). CDR3 length equals 14 residues. CDR1 SGHVS and CDR2 FQNEAQ come from the germline V gene. The germline V and J ends were trimmed by 1 base and 6 bases, with 12 bases remaining between them. Incomplete CDR3 DNA: TGTGCCAGCAGCTTAGGACGACAGTCCGATGGC. Residues: CASSLGRQSDG. The entire CDR3 is CASSLGRQSDGYTF. The entire variable domain, with the rest obtained from reference TRBV7-8 and TRBJ1-2, is as follows: GAGVSQSPRYKVAKRGQDVALRCDPISGHVSLFWYQQALGQGPEFLTYFQNEAQLDKSGLPSDRFFAERPEGSVSTLKIQRTQQEDSAVYLCASSLGRQSDGYTFGSGTRLTVV.

On this clone itself: The read ends 3 residues shy of where the CDR3 ends; the end is completed using the germline J gene. This chain joins TRBV7-9 and TRBJ2-1; D gene ambiguous. The V gene's germline CDR1 is SEHNR and CDR2 FQNEAQ (reference sequence). This CDR3 is built from 14 residues. Deletions cut 2 bases from V and 7 bases from J, with 12 bases between. The sequenced CDR3 bases are TGTGCCAGCAGCTTAACGTCTACCGCGAATGAG. Residues: CASSLTSTANE. The whole CDR3 sequence reads CASSLTSTANEQFF.

Concerning this clone itself: The CDR3 end lies 3 residues beyond the end of the read and is filled in from the germline J gene. The chain links TRBV6-1 to TRBJ2-5; 8 bases align to TRBD1. The CDR3 runs to 14 residues. Unmatched junction bases numbered 3, after V lost 1 base and J lost 5 bases. Germline V CDR1 and CDR2: MNHNS, SASEGT. The covered CDR3 bases are TGTGCCAGCAGTGAAGTCGGACAGGGTGAGACC. This gives the protein CASSEVGQGET. The full CDR3 is CASSEVGQGETQYF.

The covered CDR3 bases are TGTGCCAGCAGTGAACAGGGGACTACCAATTCACCC. It codes for CASSEQGTTNSP. The entire CDR3 sequence reads CASSEQGTTNSPLHF. The rearrangement joins TRBV6-1 to TRBJ1-6; D perhaps matches TRBD1 (6 bases). The read ends 3 residues early relative to the CDR3; the germline J gene fills the gap. The CDR3 is made up of 15 amino acids. Trimming took 2 bases from V and 7 from J, leaving 12 bases between them. Germline V lookup: CDR1 MNHNS, CDR2 SASEGT.

As concerns this clone: The sequenced fragment ends 3 residues before the CDR3 boundary, so the rest is inferred from the germline J gene. The chain links TRBV5-4 to TRBJ1-1; D may be TRBD1 (5 bases). The CDR3 runs to 14 residues. The V gene lost 4 bases and the J gene lost 0 bases, with 10 bases spanning the gap. The germline CDR1 and CDR2 sequences are SGHNT and YYREEE (reference sequence). The CDR3 protein is CASSPDSLNTEAFF. The DNA read from the CDR3 is TGTGCCAGCAGCCCAGACAGTTTGAACACTGAA.

As for this clone: The missing CDR3 end, 3 residues past where the read stops, is filled in from the germline J gene. The chain recombines TRBV5-1 with TRBJ2-5, with 7 bases identical to TRBD2. There are 14 residues in the CDR3. CDR1 is SGHRS and CDR2 is YFSETQ in the germline V gene. V lost 0 bases and J lost 3; bases outside the gene matches: 2. The chain's CDR3 is CASSLGGTKETQYF. CDR3 DNA (partial): TGCGCCAGCAGCTTGGGTGGGACTAAAGAGACC.

A word on this clone: The CDR3 end lies 3 residues beyond the end of the read and is filled in from the germline J gene. This chain uses TRBV7-9 with TRBJ1-2, with D uncertain. CDR1 and CDR2 from the germline V gene are SEHNR and FQNEAQ (reference sequence). The CDR3 consists of 11 residues. The CDR3 DNA, read in part, is TGTGCCAGCAGCTTAGCCAGGAGC. It codes for CASSLARS. From start to end, the CDR3 is CASSLARSYTF.

As regards this clone: The read finishes 3 residues shy of the CDR3 end, and the germline J gene is used to complete it. V usage is TRBV4-2 and J usage is TRBJ2-1; 11 positions match TRBD2. Per the germline V gene, CDR1 is LGHNA and CDR2 is YNFKEQ. J was trimmed by 4 bases and V by 6 bases; bases with no gene match: 5. This CDR3 contains 15 residues. CDR3 bases read: TGTGCCAGCAGTTCTAGCGGGGGGAGGTACAATGAG. Amino acids: CASSSSGGRYNE. The complete CDR3 sequence is CASSSSGGRYNEQFF.

Concerning this clone: The CDR3 end lies 3 residues beyond the end of the read and is filled in from the germline J gene. The chain couples TRBV5-1 to TRBJ2-1; 9 nucleotides align to TRBD2. Germline values: CDR1 SGHRS, CDR2 YFSETQ. The junction had 3 bases not matched to a gene; V was cut back by 0 bases and J by 5 bases. The CDR3 has 15 amino acids. The CDR3 DNA, read in part, is TGCGCCAGCAGCTTGGCCCTAGCGGGGAACAATGAG. Translation: CASSLALAGNNE. The full CDR3 protein reads CASSLALAGNNEQFF.

Details on this clone: The read gets to within 3 residues of the CDR3 end, and the germline J gene fills in the rest. The gene calls are TRBV7-8 and TRBJ2-1, with TRBD2 as a possible D gene (6 bases). Per germline, CDR1 SGHVS and CDR2 FQNEAQ. The length of the CDR3 is 16 residues. V lost 5 bases and J 0 bases, leaving 14 bases between the germline ends. CDR3 bases read: TGTGCCAGCAGCCGGGGGAGAGCCTCCTCCTACAATGAG. Its protein is CASSRGRASSYNE. The entire CDR3 reads CASSRGRASSYNEQFF.

Details on this clone: Sequencing ends 3 residues short of the CDR3 end; the germline J gene provides the rest. The rearrangement links TRBV30 to TRBJ2-5; maybe TRBD2 (7 bases). V was shortened by 0 bases and J by 5 bases, with 13 bases between the two germline ends. This CDR3 region has 14 residues. Per the germline V gene, CDR1 is GTSNPN and CDR2 is SVGIG (reference sequence). This CDR3 is CAWSVRGASETQYF. Incomplete CDR3 DNA: TGTGCCTGGAGTGTACGGGGGGCGAGTGAGACC.

About this clone itself: The sequenced fragment ends 3 residues before the CDR3 boundary, so the rest is inferred from the germline J gene. The chain uses TRBV20-1 and TRBJ2-1; 7 nucleotides align to TRBD1. V shed 0 bases and J 6 bases; nucleotides not matched to a gene: 8. This CDR3 region has 15 residues. Germline CDR1 reads DFQATT; CDR2 reads SNEGSKA (reference sequence). This chain's CDR3 is CSARDPTGDINEQFF. The sequenced CDR3 bases are TGCAGTGCTAGAGATCCAACAGGGGACATCAATGAG.

Note on this clone: The read finishes 3 residues shy of the CDR3 end, and the germline J gene is used to complete it. This sequence joins TRBV7-8 and TRBJ2-1; 8 nucleotides agree with TRBD1. There are 14 residues in the CDR3. V trimming: 7 bases; J trimming: 4 bases; junction bases outside the gene matches: 6. Germline V CDR1 and CDR2: SGHVS, FQNEAQ. The sequenced part of the CDR3 DNA is TGTGCCAGCACCATGGGACAGGCGTACAATGAG. It is translated as CASTMGQAYNE. The full CDR3 sequence reads CASTMGQAYNEQFF. The variable domain in full, completed from reference TRBV7-8 and TRBJ2-1, reads GAGVSQSPRYKVAKRGQDVALRCDPISGHVSLFWYQQALGQGPEFLTYFQNEAQLDKSGLPSDRFFAERPEGSVSTLKIQRTQQEDSAVYLCASTMGQAYNEQFFGPGTRLTVL.

Worth noting for this clone: The sequence runs out 3 residues before the end of the CDR3; the remainder is reconstructed from the germline J gene. V and J are TRBV7-2 and TRBJ2-7; no reliable D call. V shed 5 bases and J shed 3 bases, with 14 bases lying between them. The CDR3 runs 14 residues. Germline CDR1 SGHTA, CDR2 FQGNSA. The sequenced part of the CDR3 DNA is TGTGCCAGCAGCCCCGCAGGCTCCTTCTACGAG. It codes for CASSPAGSFYE. The full CDR3 protein reads CASSPAGSFYEQYF.

Measured by frequency, this clone is medium-sized. The sequenced fragment ends 3 residues before the CDR3 boundary, so the rest is inferred from the germline J gene. The rearrangement links TRBV29-1 to TRBJ2-3; tentative D call: TRBD2 (5 bases). Germline V gives CDR1 SQVTM, CDR2 ANQGSEA. The CDR3 covers 13 residues. V lost 5 bases, J lost 3 bases, and 12 bases lay in between. The DNA read from the CDR3 is TGCAGCGTTCTCCGTTCGGGGACAGATACG. This translates into CSVLRSGTDT. The CDR3 in its entirety is CSVLRSGTDTQYF.